This T cell receptor (beta chain) was captured in a study of immune cell composition in non-small cell lung cancer. Overall study: Most cases were lung adenocarcinoma or squamous cell carcinoma.

Normal lung sampling was at least 3 cm from the tumour, as distant as possible. Looked up from germline, CDR1 is KGHSH and CDR2 is LQKENI. V was clipped by 4 bases and J by 5 bases; unmatched bases: 7. The CDR3 extends over 14 amino acids. Clones were read by immunoSEQ multiplex PCR, and TCRdb kept only the in-frame ones, dropping some. Of roughly 4,600 clones detected, around 68% appear once; the ten largest clones hold around 8.8%. The study, taken as a whole, reports: Tumour TCR-beta clonality showed no significant link to smoking pack-years.

In the case of this clone: Its matching antigen is unknown.

The sequence was obtained from a human donor with non-small cell lung cancer. Sample: non-adjacent lung tissue. V and J are TRBV18 and TRBJ2-7, with 8 bases identical to TRBD1. Here the CDR3 DNA reads TGTGCCAGCTCACGACTTGACAGGGGTCACGAGCAGTACTTC. It specifies CASSRLDRGHEQYF.